This TCR beta chain was obtained from a study of blood T cell repertoires in COVID-19. Study information: Sample material is recorded as cDNA or gDNA derived from T cells, B-cell-depleted T cells, or PBMCs.

Germline V lookup: CDR1 SGHKS, CDR2 YYEKEE (reference sequence). J was trimmed by 4 bases and V by 3 bases; bases with no gene match: 10. The CDR3 runs to 16 residues. Per the original methods: How many nucleated cells were present was estimated from reference gene primer amplification. The protocol was immunoSEQ multiplex PCR, while the TCRdb copy is restricted to in-frame clones and leaves out a portion. The V and J calls and clone size are taken from that table; D and trimming were inferred from the DNA. The data hold about 42,000 clones, with about 70% observed a single time. The chain recombines TRBV5-5 with TRBJ1-2; the match to TRBD1 covers 9 bases. Sequencing used peripheral blood. The receptor comes from a man in his 70s with active or convalescent COVID-19. CDR3 protein: CASSSEGQGAGYGYTF. CDR3 nucleotides: TGTGCCAGCAGCTCGGAGGGACAGGGAGCCGGCTATGGCTACACCTTC.